The 25 T cell receptor beta chains given below trace back to one sample, sequenced in a study of T cells in Graves' hyperthyroidism and ophthalmopathy. Amplification of TCR beta CDR3 regions used RNA as the template. HTBI primers drove first-round RT-PCR of the TCR CDR3. TCRdb reprocessed the multiplex PCR reads with MiXCR, giving one entry per CDR3 protein. Of fewer than 500,000 distinct CDR3 sequences in the sample, roughly 14% were seen once. What was sequenced was blood. These receptors all stem from a man between 18 and 35 years old with Graves' ophthalmopathy.

This clonotype has at least ten counts. The rearrangement uses TRBV7-2 and TRBJ2-1; 9 nucleotides line up with TRBD1. CDR3 length: 15 residues. Germline CDR1 and CDR2: SGHTA and FQGNSA. The trim removed 1 base at V and 7 bases at J, leaving 5 bases unmatched. CDR3 sequence (DNA): TGTGCCAGCAGCTTAGTCGGGACAGGGCTTAATGAGCAGTTCTTC. This encodes CASSLVGTGLNEQFF.

This clonotype was observed many times. The CDR3 region is CASSLSGGTEAFF. The CDR3 region has the DNA TGTGCCAGCAGTTTATCCGGGGGAACTGAAGCTTTCTTT. The V gene is TRBV28, the J gene TRBJ1-1; TRBD1 might be the D (5 bases). Germline lookup yields CDR1 MDHEN and CDR2 SYDVKM. With 1 base removed from V and 5 bases from J, the gap between germline ends came to 8 bases. CDR3 length equals 13 residues.

This clonotype has a count of ten or more. CDR3 in amino acids: CASSPQGGANYGYTF. Here the CDR3 DNA reads TGTGCCAGCAGTCCCCAGGGGGGGGCTAACTATGGCTACACCTTC. This sequence joins TRBV6-1 and TRBJ1-2; TRBD1 aligns across 7 bases. The J segment lost 0 bases and the V segment lost 5 bases, leaving 6 bases of the junction unmatched. Germline V gene sequence: CDR1 MNHNS, CDR2 SASEGT. This CDR3 contains 15 residues.

At least ten counts were recorded for this clonotype. This sequence joins TRBV6-4 and TRBJ2-3; 11 bases fit TRBD2. J lost 2 bases, V lost 0 bases, and 1 base had no gene match. CDR1 and CDR2 from the germline V gene are MRHNA and SNTAGT. There are 16 residues in the CDR3. The CDR3 nucleotides are TGTGCCAGCAGTGACTCGACTAGCGGGAACACAGATACGCAGTATTTT. Protein product: CASSDSTSGNTDTQYF.

This clonotype appeared a few times. This chain joins TRBV5-6 and TRBJ1-5, with no clear D. CDR1 and CDR2 from the germline V gene are SGHDT and YYEEEE. The CDR3 consists of 13 residues. V lost 0 bases and J lost 5, with 6 bases in between. The chain's CDR3 is CASSLGGYQPQHF. The CDR3 nucleotides read TGTGCCAGCAGCTTGGGGGGTTATCAGCCCCAGCATTTT.

This clonotype was observed many times. The chain links TRBV6-5 to TRBJ2-7; 7 bases are shared with TRBD1. Germline values: CDR1 MNHEY, CDR2 SVGAGI. The CDR3 length is 15 residues. V was clipped by 0 bases and J by 3 bases; unmatched bases: 5. The CDR3 is CASSYSSAGGYEQYF. CDR3 sequence (DNA): TGTGCCAGCAGTTACTCTTCGGCAGGGGGCTACGAGCAGTACTTC.

There are a few counts of this clonotype. A much larger clonotype is one base distant, so this may be a read error. The rearrangement links TRBV3-1 to TRBJ1-1; D gene unclear. CDR1 and CDR2 (germline): LGHDT, YNNKEL (reference sequence). The CDR3 is 13 residues long. CDR3 region: CASSSSWNTGAFF. In DNA form, the CDR3 reads TGTGCCAGCAGCTCGAGCTGGAACACTGGAGCTTTCTTT.

This clonotype occurred many times. CDR3 amino acids: CASSTALTSTDTQYF. CDR3 sequence (DNA): TGTGCCAGCAGTACAGCACTAACAAGCACAGATACGCAGTATTTT. The chain links TRBV12-3 or TRBV12-4 to TRBJ2-3; D is uncertain. This CDR3 region has 15 residues. V shed 5 bases and J shed 0 bases, with 12 bases lying between them.

This clonotype was seen repeatedly, ten times or more. The V gene is TRBV7-9, the J gene TRBJ2-7, with 10 positions matching TRBD1. CDR3 length: 17 amino acids. The J segment lost 2 bases and the V segment lost 5 bases, leaving 12 bases of the junction unmatched. Germline CDR1 reads SEHNR; CDR2 reads FQNEAQ (reference sequence). The CDR3 DNA reads TGTGCCAGCAGCGGAGAGAGGGACAGGGGCCGTACCTACGAGCAGTACTTC. It codes for CASSGERDRGRTYEQYF.

The CDR3, as DNA: TGTGCCAGCAGGGTAAACAATGAGCAGTTCTTC. Its translation: CASRVNNEQFF. The genes are TRBV27 and TRBJ2-1; D is ambiguous. The CDR3 contains 11 residues. The germline V gene encodes CDR1 MNHEY and CDR2 SMNVEV (reference sequence). Trimming stripped 6 bases from V and 5 bases from J, with 5 bases between.

CDR3 residues: CATSRDLDRGNSPLHF. For the CDR3, the DNA is TGTGCCACCAGCAGAGATCTAGACAGGGGAAATTCACCCCTCCACTTT. The chain has TRBV15 and TRBJ1-6; 8 nucleotides align to TRBD1. V was pared by 0 bases and J by 7 bases, with 5 bases of the junction left unmatched. Germline V gene lookup returns CDR1 LNHNV and CDR2 YYDKDF (reference sequence). The CDR3 runs 16 residues.

This clonotype was picked up many times. The chain has TRBV6-1 and TRBJ2-7; the match to TRBD2 covers 13 bases. V gave up 1 base and J gave up 4 bases; unmatched junction bases: 7. In germline, CDR1 is MNHNS, CDR2 SASEGT. The CDR3 extends over 17 amino acids. CDR3 nucleotide sequence: TGTGCCAGCAGTGAAGGGCTTGGGACTAGCGGGATTTACGAGCAGTACTTC. Translated: CASSEGLGTSGIYEQYF.

This clonotype was picked up many times. The rearrangement uses TRBV19 and TRBJ1-1; D is possibly TRBD1 (6 bases). The germline V gene has CDR1 LNHDA and CDR2 SQIVND (reference sequence). V lost 9 bases to trimming and J lost 1 base, with 12 bases between them. This CDR3 has 13 amino acids. In DNA, the CDR3 is TGTGCCAGCAGCATACAGGGGAACACTGAAGCTTTCTTT. Amino acids: CASSIQGNTEAFF.

This clonotype was recorded at least ten times. The chain joins TRBV3-1 to TRBJ2-1, with D uncertain. Trimming cost V 4 bases and J 2 bases, with 9 bases left between them. CDR1 LGHDT and CDR2 YNNKEL come from the germline V gene (reference sequence). The CDR3 has 14 residues. As DNA, the CDR3 is TGTGCCAGCAGCCCCCCCCCCACCTACAATGAGCAGTTCTTC. Translated, it gives CASSPPPTYNEQFF.

This clonotype was detected many times. This chain joins TRBV2 and TRBJ1-1; D might be TRBD1 (5 bases). Germline V lookup: CDR1 SNHLY, CDR2 FYNNEI. Trimming took 3 bases from V and 1 from J, leaving 15 bases between them. CDR3 length equals 16 residues. The CDR3 sequence: CASSDRGSGANTEAFF. In DNA, the CDR3 is TGTGCCAGCAGTGACCGGGGCTCCGGGGCGAACACTGAAGCTTTCTTT.

This clonotype was detected ten times or more. This chain links TRBV6-5 with TRBJ2-1; 12 bases line up with TRBD2. This CDR3 is 16 amino acids long. V lost 0 bases to trimming and J lost 6 bases; unmatched junction nucleotides: 3. Per the germline V gene, CDR1 is MNHEY and CDR2 is SVGAGI. This chain's CDR3 is CASSYSRTSGINEQFF. CDR3 nucleotide sequence: TGTGCCAGCAGTTACTCGAGGACTAGCGGGATCAATGAGCAGTTCTTC.

This clonotype occurred many times. The gene calls are TRBV30 and TRBJ1-1, with D tentatively TRBD1 (5 bases). Germline V gene lookup returns CDR1 GTSNPN and CDR2 SVGIG (reference sequence). Trimming took 0 bases from V and 4 from J, leaving 15 bases between them. This CDR3 has 15 residues. The CDR3 here is CAWSVVIRGSTEAFF. Written as DNA, the CDR3 is TGTGCCTGGAGTGTTGTGATACGGGGGAGCACTGAAGCTTTCTTT.

This clonotype showed up just a few times. The J gene is TRBJ2-2, the V gene TRBV9, with D uncertain. The CDR3 is 14 residues long. Trimming removed 4 bases at V and 1 base at J, with 8 bases between. Germline V gene data show CDR1 as SGDLS and CDR2 as YYNGEE. The CDR3: CASSTYKNTGELFF. For the CDR3, the DNA is TGTGCCAGCAGCACCTACAAGAACACCGGGGAGCTGTTTTTT.

This clonotype was seen repeatedly, ten times or more. The chain uses TRBV15 and TRBJ1-1, with D perhaps TRBD1 (6 bases). Germline CDR1 LNHNV, CDR2 YYDKDF (reference sequence). This CDR3 comprises 15 residues. The V end was cut by 0 bases, the J end by 5 bases, with 13 bases between. DNA for the CDR3: TGTGCCACCAGCAGAGATCACGGGGGCGGGACTGAAGCTTTCTTT. As protein: CATSRDHGGGTEAFF. Drawing the rest from reference TRBV15 and TRBJ1-1, the complete variable domain is DAMVIQNPRYQVTQFGKPVTLSCSQTLNHNVMYWYQQKSSQAPKLLFHYYDKDFNNEADTPDNFQSRRPNTSFCFLDIRSPGLGDTAMYLCATSRDHGGGTEAFFGQGTRLTVV.

Details on this clonotype: A read error is possible here, since a much larger clone lies one base away. The chain combines TRBV11-2 with TRBJ2-1; 11 bases align to TRBD1. The V and J ends lost 5 bases and 7 bases, in that order; junction bases with no gene match: 16. The CDR3 length is 18 residues. Germline values: CDR1 SGHAT, CDR2 FQNNGV. As DNA, the CDR3 is TGTGCCAGCAGCCAGGCAAAGGACAGGGGGCAATTTGGGAATGAGCAGTTCTTC. It yields the protein CASSQAKDRGQFGNEQFF.

J is TRBJ2-4 and V is TRBV6-2 or TRBV6-3, with D maybe TRBD2 (5 bases). CDR1 MNHEY and CDR2 SVGEGT come from the germline V gene. There are 14 residues in the CDR3. Trimming took 6 bases from V and 4 from J, leaving 13 bases between them. This CDR3 reads CASRYGLGKNIQYF. The CDR3, as DNA: TGTGCCAGCAGATACGGACTGGGGAAAAACATTCAGTACTTC.

The sample holds many counts of this clonotype. CDR3: CASSSGTSGVNEQFF. CDR3 in DNA: TGCGCCAGCAGCTCCGGGACTAGCGGCGTCAATGAGCAGTTCTTC. The chain recombines TRBV5-1 with TRBJ2-1, with 11 bases that match TRBD2. The ends lost 3 bases at V and 6 bases at J; junction bases unmatched: 5. Per germline, CDR1 SGHRS and CDR2 YFSETQ. The CDR3 has 15 residues. The variable domain in full, with the rest retrieved from reference TRBV5-1 and TRBJ2-1, is KAGVTQTPRYLIKTRGQQVTLSCSPISGHRSVSWYQQTPGQGLQFLFEYFSETQRNKGNFPGRFSGRQFSNSRSEMNVSTLELGDSALYLCASSSGTSGVNEQFFGPGTRLTVL.

Comment on this clonotype: Sequence at one end of the junction differs from germline and may be a read error. The V call is TRBV9, the J call TRBJ2-1; D unresolved. The CDR3 is 20 residues long. Germline-derived CDR1 and CDR2 are SGDLS and YYNGEE. This CDR3 reads CASGVANGPKVIESYNEQFF. The CDR3, as DNA: TGTGCCAGCGGCGTAGCTAACGGGCCGAAAGTAATCGAAAGCTACAATGAGCAGTTCTTC.

As to this clonotype: The junction differs from germline at one of its ends, possibly a read error. This rearrangement joins TRBV6-5 to TRBJ2-7; D might be TRBD2 (6 bases). Germline V gives CDR1 MNHEY, CDR2 SVGAGI. The CDR3 runs 14 residues. CDR3 in amino acids: CASGYSGESREQYF. CDR3 nucleotide sequence: TGTGCCAGCGGTTACTCGGGGGAATCGAGAGAGCAGTACTTC.

The chain joins TRBV11-1 to TRBJ2-1; 11 bases line up with TRBD1. The V segment lost 8 bases and the J segment 5 bases; nucleotides outside the gene matches: 8. CDR1 and CDR2 (germline): SGHAT, FQDESV (reference sequence). CDR3 length: 15 residues. CDR3 bases: TGTGCCAGCTCAACGGGACAGGGGGGAAACAATGAGCAGTTCTTC. The encoded protein is CASSTGQGGNNEQFF.